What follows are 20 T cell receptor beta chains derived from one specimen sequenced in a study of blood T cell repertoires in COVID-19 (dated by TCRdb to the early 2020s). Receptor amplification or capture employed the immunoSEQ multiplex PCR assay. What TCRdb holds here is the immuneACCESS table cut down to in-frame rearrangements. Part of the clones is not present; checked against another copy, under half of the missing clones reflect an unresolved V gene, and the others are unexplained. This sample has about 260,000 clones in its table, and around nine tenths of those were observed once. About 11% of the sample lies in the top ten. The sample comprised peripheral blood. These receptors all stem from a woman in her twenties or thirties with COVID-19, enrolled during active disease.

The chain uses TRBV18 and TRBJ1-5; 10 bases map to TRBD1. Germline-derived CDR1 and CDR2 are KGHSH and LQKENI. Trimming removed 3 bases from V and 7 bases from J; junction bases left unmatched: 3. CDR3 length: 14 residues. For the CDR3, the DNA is TGTGCCAGCTCACCGAAGGACAGGGGGCAGCCCCAGCATTTT. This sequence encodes CASSPKDRGQPQHF.

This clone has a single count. In DNA form, the CDR3 reads TGTGCCACCCTAGCGGGAAGGGACTCGGGGACCCAGTACTTC. It specifies CATLAGRDSGTQYF. This chain joins TRBV28 and TRBJ2-5, with TRBD2 matching over 9 bases. J was trimmed by 7 bases and V by 10 bases; bases with no gene match: 13. There are 14 residues in the CDR3. Looked up from germline, CDR1 is MDHEN and CDR2 is SYDVKM.

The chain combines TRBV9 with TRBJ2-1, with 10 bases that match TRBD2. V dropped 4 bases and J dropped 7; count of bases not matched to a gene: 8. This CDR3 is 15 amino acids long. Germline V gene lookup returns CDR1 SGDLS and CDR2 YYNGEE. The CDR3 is CASSSLAGEWNEQFF. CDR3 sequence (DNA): TGTGCCAGCAGCTCCCTAGCGGGAGAGTGGAATGAGCAGTTCTTC.

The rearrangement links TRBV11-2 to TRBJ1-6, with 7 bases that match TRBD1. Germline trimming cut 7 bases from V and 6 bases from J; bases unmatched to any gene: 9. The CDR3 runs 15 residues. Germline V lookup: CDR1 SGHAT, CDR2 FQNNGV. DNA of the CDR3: TGTGCCAGCACCCCAAGACAGGGCCTTAATTCACCCCTCCACTTT. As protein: CASTPRQGLNSPLHF.

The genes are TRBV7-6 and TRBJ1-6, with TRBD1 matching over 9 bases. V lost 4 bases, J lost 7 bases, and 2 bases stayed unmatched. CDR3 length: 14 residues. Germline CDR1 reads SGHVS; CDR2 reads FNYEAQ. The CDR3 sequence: CASSWDRANSPLHF. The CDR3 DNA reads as TGTGCCAGCAGCTGGGACAGGGCCAATTCACCCCTCCACTTT.

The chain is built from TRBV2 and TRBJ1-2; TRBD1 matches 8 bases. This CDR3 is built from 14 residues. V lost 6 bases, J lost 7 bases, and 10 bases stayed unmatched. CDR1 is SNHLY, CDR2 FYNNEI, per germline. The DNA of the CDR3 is TGTGCCAGCAGAGCCACAGGGGGACTTCGTGGCTACACCTTC. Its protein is CASRATGGLRGYTF.

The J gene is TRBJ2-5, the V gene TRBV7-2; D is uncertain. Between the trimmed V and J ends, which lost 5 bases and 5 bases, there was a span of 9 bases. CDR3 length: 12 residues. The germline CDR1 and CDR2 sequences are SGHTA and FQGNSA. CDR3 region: CASSAFRETQYF. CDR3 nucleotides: TGTGCCAGCAGCGCCTTTCGGGAGACCCAGTACTTC. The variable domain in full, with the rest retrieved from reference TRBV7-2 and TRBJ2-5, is GAGVSQSPSNKVTEKGKDVELRCDPISGHTALYWYRQSLGQGLEFLIYFQGNSAPDKSGLPSDRFSAERTGGSVSTLTIQRTQQEDSAVYLCASSAFRETQYFGPGTRLLVL.

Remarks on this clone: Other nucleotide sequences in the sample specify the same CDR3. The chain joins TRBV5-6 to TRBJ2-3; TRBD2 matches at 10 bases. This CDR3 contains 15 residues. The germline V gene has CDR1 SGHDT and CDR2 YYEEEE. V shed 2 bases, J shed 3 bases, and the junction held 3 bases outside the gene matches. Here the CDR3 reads CASSLAGGPTDTQYF. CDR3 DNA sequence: TGTGCCAGCAGCTTAGCGGGAGGGCCGACAGATACGCAGTATTTT.

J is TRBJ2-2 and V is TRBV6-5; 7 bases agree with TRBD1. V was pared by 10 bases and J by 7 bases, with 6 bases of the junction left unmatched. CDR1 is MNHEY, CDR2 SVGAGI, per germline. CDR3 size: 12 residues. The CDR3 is CATNRGGGELFF. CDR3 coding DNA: TGTGCCACCAACAGGGGTGGCGGGGAGCTGTTTTTT.

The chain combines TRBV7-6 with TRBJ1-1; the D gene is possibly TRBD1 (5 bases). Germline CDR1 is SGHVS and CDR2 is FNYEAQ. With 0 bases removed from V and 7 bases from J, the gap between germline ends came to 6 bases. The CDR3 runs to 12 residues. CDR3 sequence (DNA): TGTGCCAGCAGCTTAGCCCAGGGTGAAGCTTTCTTT. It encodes CASSLAQGEAFF.

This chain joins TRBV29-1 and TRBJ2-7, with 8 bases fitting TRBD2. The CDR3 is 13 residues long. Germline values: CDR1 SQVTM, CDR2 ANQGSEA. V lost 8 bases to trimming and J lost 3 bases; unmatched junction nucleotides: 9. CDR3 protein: CSFSGTSLYEQYF. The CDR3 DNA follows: TGCAGCTTCTCCGGGACTAGTCTCTACGAGCAGTACTTC.

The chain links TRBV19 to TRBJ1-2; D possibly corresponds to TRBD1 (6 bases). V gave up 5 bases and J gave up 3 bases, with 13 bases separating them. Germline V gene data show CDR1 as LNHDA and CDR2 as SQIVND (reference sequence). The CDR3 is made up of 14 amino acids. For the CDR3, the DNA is TGTGCCAGTAGTCCCCGGGGGGGCTACTATGGCTACACCTTC. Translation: CASSPRGGYYGYTF.

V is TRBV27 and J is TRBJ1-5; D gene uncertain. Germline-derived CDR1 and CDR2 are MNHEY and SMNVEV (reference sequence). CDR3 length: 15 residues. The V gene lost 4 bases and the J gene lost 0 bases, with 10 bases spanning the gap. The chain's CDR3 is CASSSVEASNQPQHF. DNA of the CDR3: TGTGCCAGCAGTTCAGTTGAGGCTAGCAATCAGCCCCAGCATTTT.

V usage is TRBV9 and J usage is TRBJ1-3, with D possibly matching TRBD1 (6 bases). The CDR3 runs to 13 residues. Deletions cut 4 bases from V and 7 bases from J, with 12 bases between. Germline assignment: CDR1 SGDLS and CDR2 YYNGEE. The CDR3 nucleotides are TGTGCCAGCAGCTTCTCTCAGGGGAACACCATATATTTT. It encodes CASSFSQGNTIYF.

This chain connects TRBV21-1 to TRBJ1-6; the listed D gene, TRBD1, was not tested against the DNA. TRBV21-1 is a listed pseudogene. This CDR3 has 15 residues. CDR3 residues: CASSKAETALWALHF. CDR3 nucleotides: TGTGCCAGCAGCAAAGCGGAGACAGCGCTTTGGGCCCTCCACTTT.

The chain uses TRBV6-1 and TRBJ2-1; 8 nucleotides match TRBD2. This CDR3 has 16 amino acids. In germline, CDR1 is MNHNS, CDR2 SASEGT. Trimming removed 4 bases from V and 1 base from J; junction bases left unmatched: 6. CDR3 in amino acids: CASSVRGLGSYNEQFF. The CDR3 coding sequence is TGTGCCAGCAGTGTTCGGGGACTAGGTTCCTACAATGAGCAGTTCTTC.

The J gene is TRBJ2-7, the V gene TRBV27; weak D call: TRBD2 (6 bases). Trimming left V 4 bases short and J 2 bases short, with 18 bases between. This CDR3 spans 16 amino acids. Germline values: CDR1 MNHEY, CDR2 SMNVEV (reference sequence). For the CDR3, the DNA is TGTGCCAGCAGTTACTCGGGAGTTGACTGGGCCTACGAGCAGTACTTC. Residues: CASSYSGVDWAYEQYF.

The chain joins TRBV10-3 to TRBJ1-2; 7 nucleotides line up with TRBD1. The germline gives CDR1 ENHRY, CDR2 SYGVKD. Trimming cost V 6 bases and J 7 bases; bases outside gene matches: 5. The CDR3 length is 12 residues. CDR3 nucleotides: TGTGCCATCAGAACCGGGACAGCTGGCTACACCTTC. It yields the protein CAIRTGTAGYTF.

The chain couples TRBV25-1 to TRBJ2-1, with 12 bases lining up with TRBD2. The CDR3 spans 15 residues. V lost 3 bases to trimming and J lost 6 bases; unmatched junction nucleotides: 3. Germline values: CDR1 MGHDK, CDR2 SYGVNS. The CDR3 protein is CASSDGLAGTNEQFF. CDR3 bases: TGTGCCAGCAGTGACGGACTAGCGGGGACCAATGAGCAGTTCTTC.

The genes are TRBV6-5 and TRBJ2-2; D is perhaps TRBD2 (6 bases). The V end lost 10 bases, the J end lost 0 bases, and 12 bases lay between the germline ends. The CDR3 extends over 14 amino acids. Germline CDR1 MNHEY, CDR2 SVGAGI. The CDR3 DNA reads TGTGCCACTCAGCGGGTACCGAACACCGGGGAGCTGTTTTTT. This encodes CATQRVPNTGELFF.